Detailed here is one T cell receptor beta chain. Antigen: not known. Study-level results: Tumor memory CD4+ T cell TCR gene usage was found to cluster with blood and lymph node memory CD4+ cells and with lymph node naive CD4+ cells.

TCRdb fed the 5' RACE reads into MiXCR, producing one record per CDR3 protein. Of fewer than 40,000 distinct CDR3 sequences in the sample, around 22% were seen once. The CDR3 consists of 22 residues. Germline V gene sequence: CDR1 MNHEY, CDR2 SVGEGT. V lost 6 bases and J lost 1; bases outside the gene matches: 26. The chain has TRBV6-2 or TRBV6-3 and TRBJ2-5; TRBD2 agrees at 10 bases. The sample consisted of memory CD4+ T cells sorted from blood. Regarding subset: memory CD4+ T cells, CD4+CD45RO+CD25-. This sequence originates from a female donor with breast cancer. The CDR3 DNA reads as TGTGCCAGCAGAACCCTCAGGTTCCAAGAGTGGACTAGCGGAAGAGCCCAAGAGACCCAGTACTTC. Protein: CASRTLRFQEWTSGRAQETQYF.